This is a list of T cell receptor beta chains from one sample in a study of human T cells and chemical hapten exposure. From the RACE reads, TCRdb called clonotypes with MiXCR, one entry per CDR3 protein. The sample includes 57,000 or so distinct CDR3 sequences, around 11% of them seen just once. The sample was whole blood, taken in connection with sensitization to the hapten diphenylcyclopropenone (DPC). Source of these receptors: a woman in her thirties or forties with alopecia areata. Some clones in this sample may be carry-over from other donors' samples. Both conserved end residues are part of each CDR3. A D gene is named only where the DNA matches it firmly. Clone sizes are given selectively: once, few, many, or a class where the clone is expanded.

J gene: TRBJ2-1; clone size: many; V gene: TRBV7-6; CDR3 length: 16; D gene: NA; CDR3 protein: CASRLPPRTRDDEQFF; CDR3 DNA: TGTGCCAGCAGACTACCACCCCGGACAAGGGATGATGAGCAGTTCTTC
J gene: TRBJ2-7; clone size: few; V gene: TRBV4-3; CDR3 length: 15; D gene: NA; CDR3 protein: CASSQDSWGEYEQYF; CDR3 DNA: TGCGCCAGCAGCCAAGATTCTTGGGGCGAATACGAGCAGTACTTC
J gene: TRBJ1-2; clone size: NA; V gene: TRBV20-1; CDR3 length: 14; D gene: NA; CDR3 protein: CSASRQVPSYGYTF; CDR3 DNA: TGCAGTGCTAGCAGACAGGTCCCTTCCTATGGCTACACCTTC
J gene: TRBJ1-1; clone size: NA; V gene: TRBV7-8; CDR3 length: 14; D gene: NA; CDR3 protein: CASSLEGENTEAFF; CDR3 DNA: TGTGCCAGCAGCTTAGAAGGGGAGAACACTGAAGCTTTCTTT
J gene: TRBJ2-1; clone size: many; V gene: TRBV29-1; CDR3 length: 14; D gene: TRBD2; CDR3 protein: CSVDGSGAGNEQFF; CDR3 DNA: TGCAGCGTTGATGGAAGCGGGGCGGGGAATGAGCAGTTCTTC
J gene: TRBJ2-7; clone size: few; V gene: TRBV10-3; CDR3 length: 15; D gene: TRBD1; CDR3 protein: CAIRADRGPSYEQYF; CDR3 DNA: TGTGCCATCCGGGCCGACAGGGGTCCCTCCTACGAGCAGTACTTC
J gene: TRBJ1-2; clone size: many; V gene: TRBV6-5; CDR3 length: 14; D gene: NA; CDR3 protein: CASSYSIINYGYTF; CDR3 DNA: TGTGCCAGCAGTTACTCCATCATAAACTATGGCTACACCTTC
J gene: TRBJ2-5; clone size: NA; V gene: TRBV3-1; CDR3 length: 14; D gene: TRBD2; CDR3 protein: CASSQRGIRETQYF; CDR3 DNA: TGTGCCAGCTCCCAGCGGGGGATACGGGAGACCCAGTACTTC
J gene: TRBJ1-6; clone size: many; V gene: TRBV13; CDR3 length: 17; D gene: TRBD1; CDR3 protein: CASSLETTGQGNSPLHF; CDR3 DNA: TGTGCCAGCAGCTTAGAAACCACGGGACAGGGGAATTCACCCCTCCACTTT
J gene: TRBJ2-5; clone size: NA; V gene: TRBV3-1; CDR3 length: 16; D gene: TRBD2; CDR3 protein: CASSLGLSGIMETQYF; CDR3 DNA: TGTGCCAGCAGCCTAGGTTTAAGCGGGATTATGGAGACCCAGTACTTC
J gene: TRBJ2-7; clone size: NA; V gene: TRBV20-1; CDR3 length: 13; D gene: NA; CDR3 protein: CSARSGAPITQYF; CDR3 DNA: TGCAGTGCTAGGAGCGGAGCTCCTATAACGCAGTACTTC
J gene: TRBJ2-1; clone size: many; V gene: TRBV7-9; CDR3 length: 16; D gene: TRBD2; CDR3 protein: CASSPQRGGPYNEQFF; CDR3 DNA: TGTGCCAGCAGCCCCCAGCGGGGGGGGCCCTACAATGAGCAGTTCTTC
J gene: TRBJ1-2; clone size: many; V gene: TRBV7-2; CDR3 length: 15; D gene: NA; CDR3 protein: CASSFPAAGQYGYTF; CDR3 DNA: TGTGCCAGCAGCTTTCCCGCGGCAGGGCAGTATGGCTACACCTTC
J gene: TRBJ2-3; clone size: many; V gene: TRBV20-1; CDR3 length: 20; D gene: TRBD2; CDR3 protein: CSANQPASSGKRSRWDTQYF; CDR3 DNA: TGCAGTGCTAACCAACCGGCCAGCAGCGGGAAAAGAAGTCGGTGGGATACGCAGTATTTT
J gene: TRBJ1-6; clone size: many; V gene: TRBV7-2; CDR3 length: 20; D gene: NA; CDR3 protein: CASSLGAAHADRTYNSPLHF; CDR3 DNA: TGTGCCAGCAGCTTAGGGGCAGCGCATGCCGATAGGACCTATAATTCACCCCTCCACTTT
J gene: TRBJ2-1; clone size: many; V gene: TRBV6-1; CDR3 length: 15; D gene: TRBD1; CDR3 protein: CASSQDRPLTNEQFF; CDR3 DNA: TGTGCCAGCAGTCAGGACAGGCCTTTGACGAATGAGCAGTTCTTC
J gene: TRBJ1-3; clone size: many; V gene: TRBV7-6; CDR3 length: 15; D gene: NA; CDR3 protein: CASSLRGTSGNTIYF; CDR3 DNA: TGTGCCAGCAGCTTACGGGGCACTTCTGGAAACACCATATATTTT
J gene: TRBJ2-3; clone size: few; V gene: TRBV12-3/TRBV12-4; CDR3 length: 17; D gene: TRBD2; CDR3 protein: CASSFPTSGRGADTQYF; CDR3 DNA: TGTGCCAGCAGTTTTCCGACTAGCGGGAGGGGGGCAGATACGCAGTATTTT
J gene: TRBJ2-7; clone size: NA; V gene: TRBV19; CDR3 length: 13; D gene: NA; CDR3 protein: CASMSRARDEQYF; CDR3 DNA: TGTGCCAGTATGTCCAGGGCCCGCGACGAGCAGTACTTC
J gene: TRBJ1-1; clone size: many; V gene: TRBV5-6; CDR3 length: 15; D gene: NA; CDR3 protein: CASSFSAVLNTEAFF; CDR3 DNA: TGTGCCAGCAGCTTTTCGGCGGTTTTGAACACTGAAGCTTTCTTT
J gene: TRBJ1-1; clone size: NA; V gene: TRBV20-1; CDR3 length: 14; D gene: NA; CDR3 protein: CSARGAITGDEAFF; CDR3 DNA: TGCAGTGCTAGAGGAGCAATAACAGGCGATGAAGCTTTCTTT
J gene: TRBJ1-1; clone size: NA; V gene: TRBV6-1; CDR3 length: 15; D gene: NA; CDR3 protein: CASIFPGVLNTEAFF; CDR3 DNA: TGTGCCAGCATATTCCCGGGGGTCCTGAACACTGAAGCTTTCTTT
J gene: TRBJ1-1; clone size: NA; V gene: TRBV29-1; CDR3 length: 12; D gene: NA; CDR3 protein: CSGMTLNTEAFF; CDR3 DNA: TGCAGCGGAATGACATTGAACACTGAAGCTTTCTTT
J gene: TRBJ2-3; clone size: few; V gene: TRBV7-3; CDR3 length: 14; D gene: NA; CDR3 protein: CASSPGLGTATQYF; CDR3 DNA: TGTGCCAGCAGCCCGGGACTGGGGACGGCTACGCAGTATTTT
J gene: TRBJ1-5; clone size: NA; V gene: TRBV20-1; CDR3 length: 14; D gene: NA; CDR3 protein: CSAPTHSSNQPQHF; CDR3 DNA: TGCAGTGCCCCTACGCACTCTAGCAATCAGCCCCAGCATTTT
J gene: TRBJ2-6; clone size: few; V gene: TRBV4-3; CDR3 length: 19; D gene: TRBD2; CDR3 protein: CASSQKPRGGLPGANVLTF; CDR3 DNA: TGCGCCAGCAGCCAAAAGCCTCGGGGAGGGCTCCCTGGGGCCAACGTCCTGACTTTC
J gene: TRBJ2-7; clone size: many; V gene: TRBV7-6; CDR3 length: 15; D gene: TRBD2; CDR3 protein: CASSRVRERGYEQYF; CDR3 DNA: TGTGCCAGCAGCCGCGTCCGTGAGCGGGGCTACGAGCAGTACTTC
J gene: TRBJ1-1; clone size: few; V gene: TRBV6-2/TRBV6-3; CDR3 length: 14; D gene: NA; CDR3 protein: CASSYGGSRTEAFF; CDR3 DNA: TGTGCCAGCAGTTACGGGGGGAGTCGGACTGAAGCTTTCTTT
J gene: TRBJ2-3; clone size: few; V gene: TRBV6-5; CDR3 length: 15; D gene: TRBD1; CDR3 protein: CASRRTGVEVDTQYF; CDR3 DNA: TGTGCCAGCAGACGGACAGGGGTGGAGGTAGATACGCAGTATTTT
J gene: TRBJ1-1; clone size: few; V gene: TRBV30; CDR3 length: 13; D gene: NA; CDR3 protein: CAWSLQAGTEAFF; CDR3 DNA: TGTGCCTGGAGTTTACAGGCGGGCACTGAAGCTTTCTTT
J gene: TRBJ2-1; clone size: many; V gene: TRBV7-2; CDR3 length: 15; D gene: TRBD2; CDR3 protein: CASSFGREKNNEQFF; CDR3 DNA: TGTGCCAGCAGCTTTGGGCGGGAGAAAAACAATGAGCAGTTCTTC
J gene: TRBJ2-5; clone size: few; V gene: TRBV7-9; CDR3 length: 15; D gene: NA; CDR3 protein: CASSRAGSGWETQYF; CDR3 DNA: TGTGCCAGCAGCCGTGCTGGATCAGGTTGGGAGACCCAGTACTTC
J gene: TRBJ2-3; clone size: NA; V gene: TRBV6-6; CDR3 length: 19; D gene: NA; CDR3 protein: CASSYYGIGQLGNTDTQYF; CDR3 DNA: TGTGCCAGCAGTTACTACGGGATTGGCCAGCTGGGAAACACAGATACGCAGTATTTT
J gene: TRBJ2-3; clone size: few; V gene: TRBV4-3; CDR3 length: 15; D gene: NA; CDR3 protein: CASSQERDRRDTQYF; CDR3 DNA: TGCGCCAGCAGCCAAGAAAGGGACCGAAGGGATACGCAGTATTTT
J gene: TRBJ1-2; clone size: few; V gene: TRBV4-3; CDR3 length: 13; D gene: NA; CDR3 protein: CASSQTGIYGYTF; CDR3 DNA: TGCGCCAGCAGCCAAACAGGGATCTATGGCTACACCTTC
J gene: TRBJ2-2; clone size: few; V gene: TRBV29-1; CDR3 length: 15; D gene: NA; CDR3 protein: CSVVAAGRDAGELFF; CDR3 DNA: TGCAGCGTTGTGGCGGCAGGCAGGGACGCCGGGGAGCTGTTTTTT
J gene: TRBJ2-5; clone size: many; V gene: TRBV20-1; CDR3 length: 10; D gene: NA; CDR3 protein: CSARGETQYF; CDR3 DNA: TGCAGTGCTAGGGGGGAGACCCAGTACTTC
J gene: TRBJ1-1; clone size: NA; V gene: TRBV10-3; CDR3 length: 16; D gene: TRBD1; CDR3 protein: CAISESGQGTGAEAFF; CDR3 DNA: TGTGCCATCAGTGAGTCGGGACAGGGAACAGGGGCTGAAGCTTTCTTT
J gene: TRBJ2-5; clone size: few; V gene: TRBV20-1; CDR3 length: 14; D gene: NA; CDR3 protein: CSASLGLAEETQYF; CDR3 DNA: TGCAGTGCTAGTTTGGGGTTGGCGGAAGAGACCCAGTACTTC
J gene: TRBJ2-4; clone size: NA; V gene: TRBV25-1; CDR3 length: 14; D gene: TRBD1; CDR3 protein: CASSGRQGSGIQYF; CDR3 DNA: TGTGCCAGCAGTGGTCGACAGGGTTCGGGCATTCAGTACTTC
J gene: TRBJ1-1; clone size: many; V gene: TRBV3-1; CDR3 length: 16; D gene: TRBD1; CDR3 protein: CASSQEKGARNTEAFF; CDR3 DNA: TGTGCCAGCAGCCAAGAGAAGGGGGCCAGGAACACTGAAGCTTTCTTT
J gene: TRBJ2-7; clone size: many; V gene: TRBV29-1; CDR3 length: 14; D gene: TRBD2; CDR3 protein: CSVGGLAASYEQYF; CDR3 DNA: TGCAGCGTTGGAGGACTAGCGGCATCCTACGAGCAGTACTTC
J gene: TRBJ1-2; clone size: many; V gene: TRBV11-2; CDR3 length: 13; D gene: TRBD1; CDR3 protein: CASSPGQDYGYTF; CDR3 DNA: TGTGCCAGCAGCCCGGGACAGGATTATGGCTACACCTTC